This TCR beta chain was obtained from a study of blood T cell repertoires in COVID-19. For the study at large: The analysed material was cDNA or gDNA that came from T cells, B-cell-depleted T cells, or PBMCs.

The germline CDR1 and CDR2 sequences are KGHSH and LQKENI. The CDR3 spans 16 residues. Trimming removed 3 bases from V and 0 bases from J, with 12 bases in between. In the original workflow: For nucleated cells, counts were estimated from reference gene primer amplification. The assay was immunoSEQ multiplex PCR, and TCRdb's table has in-frame clones only and misses some. The V and J calls and clone size were taken over from that table, and D and trimming were inferred from the DNA. The sample has 63,000 or so clones; about 88% are singletons. The chain uses TRBV18 and TRBJ1-3; D perhaps matches TRBD1 (6 bases). The sequenced material came from peripheral blood. This receptor was identified in a human donor in a cohort sampled during active COVID-19. CDR3 in amino acids: CASSPLDSVSGNTIYF. The CDR3 coding sequence is TGTGCCAGCTCACCGCTGGACAGCGTCTCTGGAAACACCATATATTTT.